This entry is about one TCR beta chain. The antigen remains unidentified. This sample was taken from a study of cytomegalovirus exposure and HLA in healthy donors. As for the study in general: In a later analysis, it was reported that the 90 to 150 validation repertoires had been produced on the same platform as the roughly 650 repertoires belonging to the first cohort. Study-level findings and limits: Subsequent analysis showed first-cohort TCR clusters tending to co-occur in over a hundred validation repertoires.

TCRdb's table, derived via immunoSEQ multiplex PCR, lists solely in-frame clones and lacks some. The repertoire holds 150,000 or so clones, with more than 75% as singletons. The donors were members of the validation cohort, which comprised under 150 subjects and was separate from the first cohort of 730 or so subjects. In germline, CDR1 is KGHSH, CDR2 LQKENI. CDR3 size: 14 residues. V was trimmed by 6 bases and J by 6 bases, leaving 18 bases between them. The sequencing sample was made of PBMCs. The TCR originated in a man between 18 and 29 years old in good health and CMV-seropositive. The rearrangement uses TRBV18 and TRBJ2-7; D is uncertain. The CDR3 loop is CASSRPPPWPEQYF. The CDR3 nucleotides are TGTGCCAGCTCCCGTCCGCCCCCATGGCCCGAGCAGTACTTC.